This TCR beta chain stems from a study of immune heterogeneity within non-small cell lung tumors. Study-level points and caveats: High-frequency clones unique to single sites coexisted with identical dominant CDR3 beta clonotypes that recurred across tumor sites within a patient.

There are many counts of this clonotype. Antigen unknown. With V trimmed by 2 bases and J by 4 bases, 8 bases remained unmatched. CDR1 is MDHEN, CDR2 SYDVKM, per germline. The CDR3 spans 16 residues. Multiplex PCR amplified the TCR beta CDR3 region. Its first round ran for 10 cycles with 32 V and 13 J primers. TCRdb re-called the multiplex PCR reads with MiXCR, one entry per CDR3 protein. This table has about 21,000 distinct CDR3 sequences, around 28% appearing once. With around 600 ng used per sample, the template was genomic DNA from bulk tumor. Several far-apart biopsies were taken per primary tumor during surgery. The patients were newly diagnosed with non-small cell lung cancer, had not been treated, and had curative surgery.

The sample consisted of lung tumor tissue. V usage is TRBV28 and J usage is TRBJ1-5; TRBD1 aligns across 7 bases. The TCR originated in a middle-aged man with non-small cell lung cancer. Here the CDR3 reads CASSLGARGINQPQHF. The CDR3 DNA follows: TGTGCCAGCAGTTTAGGCGCCAGGGGGATTAATCAGCCCCAGCATTTT.